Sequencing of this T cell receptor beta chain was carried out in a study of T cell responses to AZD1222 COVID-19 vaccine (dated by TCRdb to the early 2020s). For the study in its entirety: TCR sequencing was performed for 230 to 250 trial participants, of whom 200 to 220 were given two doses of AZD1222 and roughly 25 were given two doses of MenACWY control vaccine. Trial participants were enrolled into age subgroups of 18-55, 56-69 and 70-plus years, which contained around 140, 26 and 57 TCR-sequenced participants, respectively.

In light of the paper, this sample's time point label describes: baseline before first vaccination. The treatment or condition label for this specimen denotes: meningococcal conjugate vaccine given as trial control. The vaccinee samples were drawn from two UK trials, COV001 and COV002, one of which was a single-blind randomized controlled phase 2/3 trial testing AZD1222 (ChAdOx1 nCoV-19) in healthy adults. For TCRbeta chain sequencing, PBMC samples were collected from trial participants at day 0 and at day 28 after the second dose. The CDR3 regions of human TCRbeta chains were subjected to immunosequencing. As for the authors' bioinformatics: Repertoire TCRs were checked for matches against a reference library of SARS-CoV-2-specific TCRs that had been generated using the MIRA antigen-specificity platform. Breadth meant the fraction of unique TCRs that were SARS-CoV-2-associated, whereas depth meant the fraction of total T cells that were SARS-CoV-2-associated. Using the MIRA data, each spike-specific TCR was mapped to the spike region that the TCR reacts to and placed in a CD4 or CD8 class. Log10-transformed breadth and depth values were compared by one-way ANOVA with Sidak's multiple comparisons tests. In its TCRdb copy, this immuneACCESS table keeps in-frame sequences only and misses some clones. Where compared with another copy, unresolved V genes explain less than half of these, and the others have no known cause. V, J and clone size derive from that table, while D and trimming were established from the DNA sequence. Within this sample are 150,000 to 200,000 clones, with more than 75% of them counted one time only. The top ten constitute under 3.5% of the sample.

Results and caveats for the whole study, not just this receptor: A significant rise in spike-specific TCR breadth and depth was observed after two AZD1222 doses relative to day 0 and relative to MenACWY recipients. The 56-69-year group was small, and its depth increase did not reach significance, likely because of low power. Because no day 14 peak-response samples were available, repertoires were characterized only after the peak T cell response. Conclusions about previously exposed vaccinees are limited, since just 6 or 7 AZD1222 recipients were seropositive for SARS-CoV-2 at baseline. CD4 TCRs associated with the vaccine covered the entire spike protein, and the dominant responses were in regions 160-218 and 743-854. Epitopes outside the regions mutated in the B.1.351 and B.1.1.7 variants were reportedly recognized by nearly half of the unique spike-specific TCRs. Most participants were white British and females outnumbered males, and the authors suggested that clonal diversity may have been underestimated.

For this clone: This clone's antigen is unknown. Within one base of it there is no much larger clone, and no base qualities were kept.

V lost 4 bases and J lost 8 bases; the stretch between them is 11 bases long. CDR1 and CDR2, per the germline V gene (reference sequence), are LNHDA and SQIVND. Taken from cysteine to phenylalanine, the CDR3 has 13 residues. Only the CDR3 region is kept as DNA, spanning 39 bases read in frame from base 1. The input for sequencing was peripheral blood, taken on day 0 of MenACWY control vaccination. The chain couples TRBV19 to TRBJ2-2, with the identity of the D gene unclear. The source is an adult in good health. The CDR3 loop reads CASSTPAWGELFF. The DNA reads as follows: TGTGCCAGTAGTACCCCGGCCTGGGGGGAGCTGTTTTTT.